This T cell receptor (beta chain) originates from a study of T-cell reconstitution after alpha-beta-depleted transplantation in children. A word on this clonotype: Its specificity is unknown.

A library of TCRbeta sequences, prepared with unique molecular identifiers, was generated. TCRdb analysed the PCR reads with MiXCR anew, one entry per CDR3 protein. In the table there are almost 600,000 distinct CDR3 sequences, 25% to 30% of which are singletons. Trimming took off 6 bases at V and 4 bases at J, with 18 bases between the two ends. This CDR3 contains 15 residues. CDR1 is MNHEY and CDR2 is SMNVEV in the germline V gene (reference sequence). The study, taken as a whole, reports: The high TCRbeta diversity at day 60 in some patients came from surviving recipient T cells and thymic progenitors. Newly produced T cells mostly accounted for T-cell counts and diversity one year post-transplant. Several hundred expanded graft clones reportedly gave rise to the alpha-beta T cells present about two months after transplant.

The chain employs TRBV27 and TRBJ2-5; perhaps TRBD2 as D (6 bases). The sequence derives from a boy in the first two years of life with Wiskott-Aldrich syndrome, due to receive a stem cell transplant. Sequenced here: PBMCs, sampled before TCRalphabeta/CD19-depleted stem cell transplant. The chain's CDR3 is CASRDRGGAGETQYF. CDR3 in DNA: TGTGCCAGCAGAGATAGGGGCGGGGCGGGAGAGACCCAGTACTTC.